This T cell receptor beta chain was found in a study of a mutant IDH1 vaccine in newly diagnosed glioma. At the level of the study: Those enrolled had earlier been treated with radiotherapy, temozolomide, or both, mostly both.

V was clipped by 3 bases and J by 3 bases, with 17 bases between them. This CDR3 is built from 16 residues. Germline assignment: CDR1 LNHDA and CDR2 SQIVND (reference sequence). Generated by immunoSEQ multiplex PCR, the TCRdb table keeps only in-frame clones and is missing some. This table holds 65,000 to 70,000 clones, around 80% found once. Time point meaning: baseline, week 1 (first vaccination visit). Treatment given: pre-vaccination baseline after standard-of-care therapy. The V and J genes are TRBV19 and TRBJ1-1, with D hard to call. The TCR was taken from a woman aged 18-29 years with glioma. Some clones in this sample may be carry-over from other donors' samples. The sample here was peripheral blood mononuclear cells (PBMCs), taken from a glioma patient treated with radiotherapy, temozolomide or both. CDR3 in amino acids: CASSIGLAMMDTEAFF. The CDR3 bases are TGTGCCAGTAGTATCGGGTTGGCCATGATGGACACTGAAGCTTTCTTT.